This T cell receptor (beta chain) originates from a study of blood T cell repertoires in COVID-19. Study summary: Researchers got acute and convalescent COVID-19 samples from the United States, Italy and Spain. The cDNA or gDNA used as material had been derived from T cells, B-cell-depleted T cells, or PBMCs.

Authors' analysis steps: Reference gene primer amplification gave nucleated cell count estimates. The method was immunoSEQ multiplex PCR; TCRdb's version includes in-frame clones alone and lacks a portion of them. The V and J calls and clone size are taken from that table; D and trimming were inferred from the DNA. The profile covers about 80,000 clones, with roughly 80% appearing a single time and around 36% taken by the ten largest. The receptor's source is a woman in her seventies with acute or convalescent COVID-19. Input material: peripheral blood.

The CDR3 sequence: CASTGAYEQYF. The CDR3 DNA sequence: TGTGCCAGCACAGGGGCCTACGAGCAGTACTTC. The chain links TRBV7-2 to TRBJ2-7, with D possibly being TRBD1 (6 bases). The V end lost 7 bases, the J end lost 2 bases, and 6 bases lay between the germline ends. The CDR3 runs 11 residues. Germline CDR1 is SGHTA and CDR2 is FQGNSA. Filled out from reference TRBV7-2 and TRBJ2-7, the complete variable domain reads GAGVSQSPSNKVTEKGKDVELRCDPISGHTALYWYRQSLGQGLEFLIYFQGNSAPDKSGLPSDRFSAERTGGSVSTLTIQRTQQEDSAVYLCASTGAYEQYFGPGTRLTVT.